These 6 T cell receptor beta chains originate from one sample sequenced in a study of blood T cell repertoires in COVID-19. Sequenced by immunoSEQ multiplex PCR; TCRdb stores in-frame clones only, minus some. The sample contains around 100,000 clones, roughly nine tenths of which appear only once. The sequenced sample consisted of peripheral blood. These receptors originate from a human donor with active COVID-19. The donor label of this sample is uncertain.

DNA of the CDR3: TGTGCCAGCAGCCCCAGGGACAGGGGTACCAATGAGCAGTTCTTC. This translates into CASSPRDRGTNEQFF. The rearrangement links TRBV9 to TRBJ2-1; 10 nucleotides align to TRBD1. J was trimmed by 6 bases and V by 4 bases; bases with no gene match: 7. CDR1 and CDR2 (germline): SGDLS, YYNGEE. This CDR3 spans 15 amino acids.

This clone came up once. This chain uses TRBV28 with TRBJ2-7, with TRBD1 identical over 10 bases. The V gene end was trimmed by 2 bases and the J gene end by 7 bases; junction bases not matched to a gene: 8. The CDR3 loop spans 15 amino acids. CDR1 MDHEN and CDR2 SYDVKM come from the germline V gene. The CDR3 sequence is CASSLLGQGKGEQYF. The CDR3 DNA is TGTGCCAGCAGTTTACTGGGACAGGGGAAAGGAGAGCAGTACTTC.

The rearrangement uses TRBV9 and TRBJ1-6, with 8 bases matching TRBD1. CDR1 and CDR2 (germline): SGDLS, YYNGEE. The junction had 14 bases not matched to a gene; V was cut back by 0 bases and J by 9 bases. The CDR3 extends over 18 amino acids. The CDR3 DNA reads TGTGCCAGCAGCGTAGATCCAGGGGGCCTTGTCTCGGGTTCACCCCTCCACTTT. Amino acids: CASSVDPGGLVSGSPLHF. The full variable domain, completed using reference TRBV9 and TRBJ1-6, is DSGVTQTPKHLITATGQRVTLRCSPRSGDLSVYWYQQSLDQGLQFLIQYYNGEERAKGNILERFSAQQFPDLHSELNLSSLELGDSALYFCASSVDPGGLVSGSPLHFGNGTRLTVT.

The V call is TRBV19, the J call TRBJ2-1; no clear D. The CDR3 has 13 residues. Trimming shortened V by 4 bases and J by 9 bases, and 13 bases separated the two germline ends. In germline, CDR1 is LNHDA, CDR2 SQIVND (reference sequence). CDR3 sequence reads: CASSTIHSSEQFF. CDR3 coding DNA: TGTGCCAGTAGTACGATTCACAGCTCTGAGCAGTTCTTC.

The chain combines TRBV21-1 with TRBJ1-2; TRBD1 was called by the table and not checked on the DNA. TRBV21-1 is flagged as a pseudogene. This CDR3 is 13 amino acids long. Here the CDR3 DNA reads TGTGCCAGCAGCAGACAGGGGAGCTATGGCTACACCTTC. Translating gives CASSRQGSYGYTF.

This clone has more than one count but fewer than ten. The V gene is TRBV3-1 (or the pseudogene TRBV3-2), the J gene TRBJ2-3; a possible D gene is TRBD1 (6 bases). The CDR3 consists of 16 residues. V lost 1 base and J 0 bases, leaving 11 bases between the germline ends. Germline loops: CDR1 LGHDT, CDR2 YNNKEL (reference sequence). CDR3 protein: CASSQGSGASTDTQYF. The CDR3 nucleotides read TGTGCCAGCAGCCAAGGTTCAGGGGCTAGCACAGATACGCAGTATTTT.